Below are 15 T cell receptor beta chains sequenced from a single sample in a study of CD8+CD57+ T cells in acquired aplastic anemia. CDR3 and TCR beta VDJ profiling relied on a genomic DNA template. TCRdb itself ran the reads through MiXCR, one entry per CDR3 protein. The table includes under 250,000 distinct CDR3 sequences, approximately 45% detected once. Sequencing involved patients with CD8+CD57+ cell expansion previously shown by flow cytometry. The sequencing sample was made of sorted CD4+, CD8+, or CD8+CD57+ T cells (not recorded which) from PBMCs. The receptors derive from a human donor with aplastic anemia.

This clonotype was seen a few times. V is TRBV4-3 and J is TRBJ1-1, with 9 bases identical to TRBD1. With V trimmed by 4 bases and J by 3 bases, 9 bases remained unmatched. The CDR3 loop spans 16 amino acids. From germline, CDR1 is LGHNA and CDR2 YSLEER. CDR3 sequence (DNA): TGCGCCAGCAGCCGGCACAGGGGGCTCTGGTACACTGAAGCTTTCTTT. It translates to CASSRHRGLWYTEAFF.

The chain is built from TRBV6-6 and TRBJ2-5; the D gene is possibly TRBD2 (6 bases). V was cut by 7 bases and J by 5 bases, with 17 bases left in between. The CDR3 length is 14 residues. The V gene's germline CDR1 is MNHNY and CDR2 SVGAGI (reference sequence). DNA for the CDR3: TGTGCCAGCAACTACAAAGCGGGTATGGAGACCCAGTACTTC. It yields the protein CASNYKAGMETQYF.

DNA for the CDR3: TGTGCCACCAGCAGAGTTGGGGGGGGGGCCTACGAGCAGTACTTC. Translating gives CATSRVGGGAYEQYF. The gene calls are TRBV15 and TRBJ2-7, with 7 bases lining up with TRBD2. This CDR3 is 15 amino acids long. The V gene's germline CDR1 is LNHNV and CDR2 YYDKDF (reference sequence). Germline trimming cut 1 base from V and 2 bases from J; bases unmatched to any gene: 5.

On this clonotype itself: A much larger clone lies one base from this, so it may be a read error. This sequence joins TRBV7-7 and TRBJ2-7; 13 nucleotides line up with TRBD2. CDR1 SSHAT and CDR2 FNYEAQ come from the germline V gene (reference sequence). V was pared by 3 bases and J by 1 base, with 6 bases of the junction left unmatched. The CDR3 covers 17 residues. In DNA, the CDR3 is TGTGCCAGCAGCTTGAGGCGACTAGCGGGAGGATCCTACGAGCAGTACTTC. It translates to CASSLRRLAGGSYEQYF.

This clonotype came up once. The J gene is TRBJ1-2, the V gene TRBV2; D is ambiguous. The CDR3 sequence is 12 residues long. V lost 6 bases and J lost 7, with 12 bases in between. The germline CDR1 and CDR2 sequences are SNHLY and FYNNEI. The CDR3 DNA reads TGTGCCAGCAGGGAGAGTAAACGTGGCTACACCTTC. Amino acid sequence: CASRESKRGYTF. Full variable domain (outside the CDR3, taken from reference TRBV2 and TRBJ1-2): EPEVTQTPSHQVTQMGQEVILRCVPISNHLYFYWYRQILGQKVEFLVSFYNNEISEKSEIFDDQFSVERPDGSNFTLKIRSTKLEDSAMYFCASRESKRGYTFGSGTRLTVV.

This clonotype was observed many times. This sequence joins TRBV4-3 and TRBJ1-4; unclear D gene. V was clipped by 0 bases and J by 0 bases, with 5 bases between them. The CDR3 has 15 amino acids. Germline V gene sequence: CDR1 LGHNA, CDR2 YSLEER. CDR3 amino acids: CASSQESSTNEKLFF. CDR3 sequence (DNA): TGCGCCAGCAGCCAAGAGTCCTCAACTAATGAAAAACTGTTTTTT.

The rearrangement joins TRBV7-9 to TRBJ1-2, with D possibly being TRBD1 (6 bases). The germline V gene has CDR1 SEHNR and CDR2 FQNEAQ (reference sequence). Trimming left V 5 bases short and J 5 bases short, with 15 bases between. This CDR3 is 14 amino acids long. As DNA, the CDR3 is TGTGCCAGCAGCCCCTTGAGGACAGATTATGGCTACACCTTC. Translation gives CASSPLRTDYGYTF. The full variable domain, completed using reference TRBV7-9 and TRBJ1-2, is DTGVSQNPRHKITKRGQNVTFRCDPISEHNRLYWYRQTLGQGPEFLTYFQNEAQLEKSRLLSDRFSAERPKGSFSTLEIQRTEQGDSAMYLCASSPLRTDYGYTFGSGTRLTVV.

In its sample, this clonotype was seen many times. In DNA, the CDR3 is TGTGCCAGCAGTTTAAGTCCAGGGGATACGCAGTATTTT. Translation: CASSLSPGDTQYF. J is TRBJ2-3 and V is TRBV12-3 or TRBV12-4; perhaps TRBD1 as D (5 bases). The CDR3 has 13 residues. Trimming took 2 bases from V and 6 from J, leaving 9 bases between them.

The chain couples TRBV11-2 to TRBJ1-2; a weak D match, TRBD1 (6 bases). V lost 7 bases to trimming and J lost 2 bases, with 26 bases between them. The CDR3 runs to 18 residues. CDR1 SGHAT and CDR2 FQNNGV come from the germline V gene. The CDR3 sequence is CASIQMVGGAYPNYGYTF. CDR3 bases: TGTGCCAGCATCCAAATGGTTGGGGGGGCCTACCCGAACTATGGCTACACCTTC.

In DNA form, the CDR3 reads TGTGCCAGCAGCTTTGGTACGGGGGGCACAGATACGCAGTATTTT. Residues: CASSFGTGGTDTQYF. This chain joins TRBV7-6 and TRBJ2-3; the D gene is possibly TRBD2 (6 bases). The CDR3 consists of 15 residues. Germline values: CDR1 SGHVS, CDR2 FNYEAQ. Deletions cut 3 bases from V and 1 base from J, with 11 bases between.

V gene TRBV5-1 combines with J gene TRBJ2-2, with unresolved D. This CDR3 has 16 residues. The germline V gene has CDR1 SGHRS and CDR2 YFSETQ. Trimming cost V 0 bases and J 2 bases, with 11 bases left between them. The CDR3 DNA is TGCGCCAGCAGCTTGGGGGCGCATACAAACACCGGGGAGCTGTTTTTT. Translation: CASSLGAHTNTGELFF.

On this clonotype itself: A much larger clone sits a single nucleotide away, making a read error possible. The rearrangement uses TRBV4-3 and TRBJ2-2; TRBD1 aligns across 10 bases. Germline-derived CDR1 and CDR2 are LGHNA and YSLEER. The CDR3 has 14 residues. CDR3 in DNA: TGCGCCAGCAGCCAAGGACAGGGGGCGAGGGAGCCGTTTTTT. This translates into CASSQGQGAREPFF.

This clonotype was detected once. V gene TRBV29-1 combines with J gene TRBJ1-1, with a tentative D call TRBD1 (5 bases). Germline CDR1 is SQVTM and CDR2 is ANQGSEA. Deletions cut 3 bases from V and 5 bases from J, with 10 bases between. CDR3 length: 12 residues. CDR3 sequence (DNA): TGCAGCGTTGACCGGGGGGGTACTGAAGCTTTCTTT. It specifies CSVDRGGTEAFF.

This clonotype was observed a few times. The J gene is TRBJ2-5, the V gene TRBV15; 7 positions match TRBD2. CDR1 LNHNV and CDR2 YYDKDF come from the germline V gene (reference sequence). Losses at the gene ends were 0 bases for V and 2 bases for J; bases not matched to a gene: 6. The CDR3 is 16 amino acids. DNA of the CDR3: TGTGCCACCAGCAGAGATGGGGAGGGGACGCAAGAGACCCAGTACTTC. Amino acid sequence: CATSRDGEGTQETQYF.

This clonotype showed up many times. V gene TRBV20-1 combines with J gene TRBJ1-4; D is ambiguous. CDR3 length: 13 residues. Per the germline V gene, CDR1 is DFQATT and CDR2 is SNEGSKA (reference sequence). Trimming removed 6 bases at V and 6 bases at J, with 14 bases between. In DNA, the CDR3 is TGCAGTGCCACCCCCGGGGATTATGAAAAACTGTTTTTT. It yields the protein CSATPGDYEKLFF.